Listed here are 32 T cell receptor beta chains from one sample, sequenced in a study of patients and donors after allogeneic stem cell transplantation. MiXCR, run by TCRdb on the RT-PCR reads, gives a single entry per CDR3 protein. The sample lists approximately 430,000 distinct CDR3 sequences; about a sixth were seen once. Sample: blood, either unsorted or a sorted T cell fraction (not recorded which). These receptor sequences come from a human donor who was either an allogeneic HSCT recipient or a stem cell or donor lymphocyte infusion donor (not recorded which). It is not recorded whose cells these are; they may come from a transplant donor.

In its sample, this clonotype was seen many times. This rearrangement joins TRBV12-3 or TRBV12-4 to TRBJ1-1, with a tentative D call TRBD1 (5 bases). The V and J ends lost 6 bases and 8 bases respectively, with 19 bases between them. CDR3 size: 14 residues. The CDR3: CASSQLRDHGEAFF. The CDR3 DNA is TGTGCCAGCAGCCAACTACGGGACCACGGGGAAGCTTTCTTT.

The V gene is TRBV27, the J gene TRBJ1-5; D is uncertain. Per the germline V gene, CDR1 is MNHEY and CDR2 is SMNVEV (reference sequence). V was shortened by 2 bases and J by 3 bases, with 11 bases between the two germline ends. CDR3 length equals 15 residues. This chain's CDR3 is CASSLEGRINQPQHF. The CDR3 DNA reads as TGTGCCAGCAGTTTAGAGGGTCGGATCAATCAGCCCCAGCATTTT.

This clonotype was detected a few times. This sequence joins TRBV7-3 and TRBJ2-3; the D is unclear. Per the germline V gene, CDR1 is SGHTA and CDR2 is FQGTGA. The CDR3 has 15 amino acids. V gave up 2 bases and J gave up 3 bases, with 12 bases separating them. The CDR3 region has the DNA TGTGCCAGCAGCTTAGGGTTAGCTGCGACAGATACGCAGTATTTT. Protein product: CASSLGLAATDTQYF.

This clonotype showed up just a few times. The chain combines TRBV18 with TRBJ2-1; 9 bases fit TRBD2. Germline assignment: CDR1 KGHSH and CDR2 LQKENI. CDR3 size: 16 residues. With V trimmed by 5 bases and J by 6 bases, 11 bases remained unmatched. This CDR3 is CASSGLKAGGPNEQFF. DNA for the CDR3: TGTGCCAGCTCAGGATTGAAAGCGGGAGGCCCCAATGAGCAGTTCTTC.

This clonotype was seen only a few times. This chain connects TRBV5-6 to TRBJ1-1; D is undetermined. Germline V lookup: CDR1 SGHDT, CDR2 YYEEEE. The V end lost 2 bases, the J end lost 11 bases, and 10 bases lay between the germline ends. The CDR3 length is 11 residues. The chain's CDR3 is CASSLGGNAFF. In DNA, the CDR3 is TGTGCCAGCAGCTTAGGAGGGAATGCTTTCTTT.

This clonotype was recorded a few times. J is TRBJ2-3 and V is TRBV12-3 or TRBV12-4, with unresolved D. Trimming took 3 bases from V and 6 from J, leaving 7 bases between them. The CDR3 is 12 residues long. CDR3 sequence: CASSFPGDTQYF. The CDR3 DNA reads as TGTGCCAGCAGTTTCCCCGGGGATACGCAGTATTTT.

This rearrangement joins TRBV6-1 to TRBJ2-7; D may be TRBD2 (5 bases). Trimming stripped 2 bases from V and 4 bases from J, with 12 bases between. The CDR3 contains 14 residues. Germline loops: CDR1 MNHNS, CDR2 SASEGT. The CDR3 sequence: CASSEPGLAYEQYF. Here the CDR3 DNA reads TGTGCCAGCAGTGAACCAGGACTCGCTTACGAGCAGTACTTC.

This clonotype was detected only a few times. The J gene is TRBJ2-7, the V gene TRBV2, with 11 bases lining up with TRBD1. Per the germline V gene, CDR1 is SNHLY and CDR2 is FYNNEI. The CDR3 is made up of 14 amino acids. The V and J ends lost 5 bases and 5 bases, in that order; junction bases with no gene match: 5. CDR3 nucleotides: TGTGCCAGCAGTACCGGACAGGGGGCCCACGAGCAGTACTTC. Translated: CASSTGQGAHEQYF.

CDR3 amino acids: CAWSRTGASHGYTF. CDR3 nucleotides: TGTGCCTGGAGTCGGACAGGAGCGTCACATGGCTACACCTTC. V and J are TRBV30 and TRBJ1-2; 7 bases match TRBD1. The CDR3 is 14 residues long. Germline CDR1 and CDR2: GTSNPN and SVGIG (reference sequence). The ends lost 2 bases at V and 6 bases at J; junction bases unmatched: 9.

V gene TRBV5-6 combines with J gene TRBJ1-3; D might be TRBD1 (5 bases). Trimming removed 1 base from V and 6 bases from J, with 17 bases in between. Germline CDR1 SGHDT, CDR2 YYEEEE. The CDR3 loop spans 16 amino acids. The CDR3 spells CASSLPRGGGLNTIYF. The CDR3 DNA reads TGTGCCAGCAGCTTGCCAAGGGGCGGAGGCCTAAACACCATATATTTT.

This clonotype came up once. This chain connects TRBV27 to TRBJ1-1, with D possibly being TRBD1 (6 bases). The V end was cut by 8 bases, the J end by 1 base, with 17 bases between. The CDR3 covers 15 residues. From germline, CDR1 is MNHEY and CDR2 SMNVEV (reference sequence). As DNA, the CDR3 is TGTGCCAGCTCCAGTGGGGGGCCAGAGAACACTGAAGCTTTCTTT. Its translation: CASSSGGPENTEAFF.

This clonotype was recorded a few times. This chain uses TRBV6-1 with TRBJ2-7; possibly TRBD1 for D (6 bases). Germline V gene data show CDR1 as MNHNS and CDR2 as SASEGT. Trimming removed 4 bases from V and 3 bases from J, with 10 bases in between. The CDR3 is made up of 13 amino acids. CDR3 sequence (DNA): TGTGCCAGCAGTGGACAGGTCGACTACGAGCAGTACTTC. This sequence encodes CASSGQVDYEQYF.

This clonotype was observed at least ten times. The V and J genes are TRBV5-1 and TRBJ2-5, with D possibly being TRBD1 (6 bases). This CDR3 contains 15 residues. Germline V CDR1 and CDR2: SGHRS, YFSETQ. The V and J ends lost 0 bases and 2 bases respectively, with 11 bases between them. CDR3 DNA: TGCGCCAGCAGCTTGGCCCGGACAGCTCAAGAGACCCAGTACTTC. Its translation: CASSLARTAQETQYF.

The V gene is TRBV4-3, the J gene TRBJ2-7; D is unresolved. Germline V gene lookup returns CDR1 LGHNA and CDR2 YSLEER. Trimming pared 4 bases from V and 2 bases from J, leaving 9 bases between. The CDR3 is made up of 13 amino acids. The chain's CDR3 is CASSPQRAYEQYF. For the CDR3, the DNA is TGCGCCAGCAGCCCCCAAAGGGCCTACGAGCAGTACTTC.

This chain connects TRBV29-1 to TRBJ2-1; 7 bases fit TRBD2. V lost 6 bases and J lost 13; bases outside the gene matches: 12. Germline V gene data show CDR1 as SQVTM and CDR2 as ANQGSEA. The CDR3 contains 12 residues. This CDR3 is CSVASGLALQFF. DNA of the CDR3: TGCAGCGTGGCTAGCGGCCTTGCTTTACAGTTCTTC.

In its sample, this clonotype was seen many times. The chain couples TRBV10-3 to TRBJ2-5; unclear D gene. This CDR3 contains 14 residues. Between the trimmed V and J ends, which lost 1 base and 7 bases, there was a span of 13 bases. Germline V gene lookup returns CDR1 ENHRY and CDR2 SYGVKD. The CDR3 coding sequence is TGTGCCATCAGTGAGTGGAGCGCCCCGGGGACCCAGTACTTC. This sequence encodes CAISEWSAPGTQYF.

This clonotype was detected a few times. The chain recombines TRBV20-1 with TRBJ2-1; D call uncertain. CDR1 and CDR2 (germline): DFQATT, SNEGSKA (reference sequence). With 3 bases removed from V and 2 bases from J, the gap between germline ends came to 11 bases. This CDR3 has 14 residues. Here the CDR3 reads CSASTVSTYNEQFF. CDR3 nucleotides: TGCAGTGCTAGTACTGTGAGTACCTACAATGAGCAGTTCTTC.

This clonotype was counted a few times. The chain combines TRBV28 with TRBJ2-7; TRBD1 might be the D (6 bases). This CDR3 has 16 amino acids. V lost 5 bases and J lost 2, with 19 bases in between. CDR1 MDHEN and CDR2 SYDVKM come from the germline V gene. The CDR3 spells CASSPPNRVLTYEQYF. In DNA form, the CDR3 reads TGTGCCAGCAGTCCCCCGAACAGGGTTTTGACCTACGAGCAGTACTTC.

In its sample, this clonotype was seen many times. V is TRBV4-3 and J is TRBJ2-7; the D is unclear. The CDR3 spans 14 residues. The V and J ends lost 0 bases and 5 bases respectively, with 11 bases between them. Germline loops: CDR1 LGHNA, CDR2 YSLEER. The CDR3 sequence: CASSQEMKTHEQYF. CDR3 sequence (DNA): TGCGCCAGCAGCCAAGAGATGAAAACCCACGAGCAGTACTTC.

This clonotype was counted between two and nine times. The chain links TRBV30 to TRBJ1-1, with D possibly being TRBD1 (5 bases). Trimming shortened V by 4 bases and J by 1 base, and 16 bases separated the two germline ends. Looked up from germline, CDR1 is GTSNPN and CDR2 is SVGIG (reference sequence). This CDR3 region has 15 residues. The CDR3 bases are TGTGCCTGGACTCCCCTGGGGGGTGGGAACACTGAAGCTTTCTTT. Protein sequence: CAWTPLGGGNTEAFF.

This sequence joins TRBV7-3 and TRBJ2-2, with D possibly TRBD1 on 6 matching bases. The CDR3 is 17 residues long. V dropped 7 bases and J dropped 3 bases, with 21 bases sitting between them. The germline gives CDR1 SGHTA, CDR2 FQGTGA. Here the CDR3 DNA reads TGTGCCAGCATCCGAACCCCGGGACACTCTTACACCGGGGAGCTGTTTTTT. This gives the protein CASIRTPGHSYTGELFF.

This clonotype has a handful of counts. The gene calls are TRBV5-1 and TRBJ2-2; D remains unclear. CDR1 is SGHRS and CDR2 is YFSETQ in the germline V gene. The CDR3 has 17 amino acids. V lost 0 bases and J 0 bases, leaving 12 bases between the germline ends. CDR3 nucleotide sequence: TGCGCCAGCAGCTTGGGTCGGTCAGGAACGAACACCGGGGAGCTGTTTTTT. Amino acids: CASSLGRSGTNTGELFF.

This clonotype was observed a handful of times. The chain uses TRBV20-1 and TRBJ2-7; D remains unclear. Between the trimmed V and J ends, which lost 2 bases and 2 bases, there was a span of 1 base. Looked up from germline, CDR1 is DFQATT and CDR2 is SNEGSKA (reference sequence). The CDR3 is 10 residues long. CDR3 sequence: CSARPYEQYF. The CDR3 region has the DNA TGCAGTGCTAGACCCTACGAGCAGTACTTC.

The V call is TRBV20-1, the J call TRBJ2-7; D possibly corresponds to TRBD1 (5 bases). The CDR3 spans 14 residues. V dropped 5 bases and J dropped 1 base, with 15 bases sitting between them. The V gene's germline CDR1 is DFQATT and CDR2 SNEGSKA (reference sequence). For the CDR3, the DNA is TGCAGTGCTGGACACCCTCTACTGTCCTACGAGCAGTACTTC. Translating gives CSAGHPLLSYEQYF.

V and J are TRBV6-1 and TRBJ2-1, with 10 bases lining up with TRBD2. This CDR3 spans 15 amino acids. The germline V gene encodes CDR1 MNHNS and CDR2 SASEGT. Losses at the gene ends were 5 bases for V and 9 bases for J; bases not matched to a gene: 10. CDR3 amino acids: CASSLAGAGGLEQFF. The CDR3 DNA is TGTGCCAGCAGTCTAGCGGGAGCGGGGGGACTTGAGCAGTTCTTC.

This clonotype came up many times. The V call is TRBV6-5, the J call TRBJ2-1; D is perhaps TRBD1 (5 bases). CDR1 and CDR2 from the germline V gene are MNHEY and SVGAGI. V lost 7 bases, J lost 4 bases, and 5 bases lay in between. The CDR3 sequence is 11 residues long. The CDR3, as DNA: TGTGCCAGCAAGGGGTACAATGAGCAGTTCTTC. Translated: CASKGYNEQFF.

This clonotype was recorded many times. CDR3 sequence reads: CSAHRGRDEQFF. CDR3 DNA: TGCAGCGCGCACAGGGGGCGCGATGAGCAGTTCTTC. The V and J genes are TRBV29-1 and TRBJ2-1, with 9 bases matching TRBD1. Looked up from germline, CDR1 is SQVTM and CDR2 is ANQGSEA. The CDR3 has 12 amino acids. V lost 7 bases, J lost 8 bases, and 6 bases stayed unmatched.

In this sample, this clonotype turned up a few times. The chain carries TRBV3-1 and TRBJ1-1; D unclear. CDR1 and CDR2 (germline): LGHDT, YNNKEL (reference sequence). V was shortened by 5 bases and J by 8 bases, with 9 bases between the two germline ends. There are 11 residues in the CDR3. The CDR3 sequence is CASSIQGEAFF. In DNA form, the CDR3 reads TGTGCCAGCAGCATACAAGGAGAAGCTTTCTTT.

This clonotype showed up many times. V gene TRBV12-3 or TRBV12-4 combines with J gene TRBJ2-2; the match to TRBD2 covers 7 bases. Germline trimming cut 5 bases from V and 6 bases from J; bases unmatched to any gene: 6. This CDR3 comprises 14 residues. DNA of the CDR3: TGTGCCAGCAGTCCCCTCCTAGCGGCCGGGGAGCTGTTTTTT. It specifies CASSPLLAAGELFF.

The chain links TRBV12-5 to TRBJ1-1; no firm D call. Trimming shortened V by 1 base and J by 2 bases, and 8 bases separated the two germline ends. The CDR3 contains 14 residues. Germline assignment: CDR1 LGHNT and CDR2 FRNRAP. For the CDR3, the DNA is TGTGCTAGTGGTTTGGGGGTCACAAACACTGAAGCTTTCTTT. Residues: CASGLGVTNTEAFF. The entire variable domain, with the rest obtained from reference TRBV12-5 and TRBJ1-1, is as follows: DARVTQTPRHKVTEMGQEVTMRCQPILGHNTVFWYRQTMMQGLELLAYFRNRAPLDDSGMPKDRFSAEMPDATLATLKIQPSEPRDSAVYFCASGLGVTNTEAFFGQGTRLTVV.

There are many counts of this clonotype. V usage is TRBV7-2 and J usage is TRBJ2-3, with unresolved D. Deletions cut 1 base from V and 4 bases from J, with 6 bases between. The CDR3 runs 13 residues. CDR1 and CDR2 from the germline V gene are SGHTA and FQGNSA. The CDR3 is CASSLDLADTQYF. The CDR3 DNA reads as TGTGCCAGCAGCTTAGATTTAGCAGATACGCAGTATTTT.

The J gene is TRBJ1-2, the V gene TRBV12-3 or TRBV12-4; no firm D call. This CDR3 is built from 14 residues. Trimming took off 5 bases at V and 3 bases at J, with 13 bases between the two ends. The CDR3 DNA follows: TGTGCCAGCAGTCAATTATCGGGCGACTATGGCTACACCTTC. It translates to CASSQLSGDYGYTF.